This entry lists 21 T cell receptor beta chains sequenced from one sample in a study of blood T cells in healthy people across ages. A second PCR, run for roughly 7 to 11 cycles, used a sample-barcoded 5' primer plus a J-beta primer mix. TCRdb reprocessed the 5' RACE reads with MiXCR, giving one entry per CDR3 protein. The data show about 830,000 distinct CDR3 sequences, 55% to 65% seen once. Sequenced sample: blood. These receptors were taken from a man under 40 in good health.

This clonotype was observed a few times. The chain carries TRBV7-2 and TRBJ1-5; D is undetermined. The CDR3 is 12 residues long. Germline CDR1 is SGHTA and CDR2 is FQGNSA. Trimming removed 1 base at V and 6 bases at J, with 4 bases between. CDR3 protein: CASSLVSQPQHF. The CDR3 DNA sequence: TGTGCCAGCAGCTTAGTTAGTCAGCCCCAGCATTTT.

V and J are TRBV25-1 and TRBJ1-4; TRBD1 is a possible D gene (5 bases). The length of the CDR3 is 15 residues. The germline V gene encodes CDR1 MGHDK and CDR2 SYGVNS. Trimming took 4 bases from V and 5 from J, leaving 14 bases between them. The CDR3 region has the DNA TGTGCCAGCAGTGCCCCCGGGGCCTCAAATGAAAAACTGTTTTTT. This codes for CASSAPGASNEKLFF.

The V call is TRBV29-1, the J call TRBJ2-7; D might be TRBD1 (7 bases). This CDR3 comprises 13 residues. Per germline, CDR1 SQVTM and CDR2 ANQGSEA. Trimming removed 0 bases from V and 10 bases from J, with 16 bases in between. The CDR3 bases are TGCAGCGTTGAAGAAGGAGGCAGGGGGGCCCAGTACTTC. It codes for CSVEEGGRGAQYF.

This clonotype was picked up a small number of times. The chain joins TRBV20-1 to TRBJ2-5; the match to TRBD2 covers 8 bases. The germline V gene encodes CDR1 DFQATT and CDR2 SNEGSKA (reference sequence). The trim removed 5 bases at V and 1 base at J, leaving 3 bases unmatched. The length of the CDR3 is 13 residues. The DNA for the CDR3 is TGCAGTGCTGGGAGCGGGGGCCAAGAGACCCAGTACTTC. It yields the protein CSAGSGGQETQYF.

V usage is TRBV20-1 and J usage is TRBJ1-6; possible D gene TRBD1, 5 bases. The CDR3 contains 19 residues. Deletions cut 3 bases from V and 0 bases from J, with 21 bases between. The germline CDR1 and CDR2 sequences are DFQATT and SNEGSKA (reference sequence). The CDR3 bases are TGCAGTGCTAGTCCTCTTCTTGAACCAGGGAACTCCTATAATTCACCCCTCCACTTT. It yields the protein CSASPLLEPGNSYNSPLHF.

The chain links TRBV27 to TRBJ2-7, with 8 bases fitting TRBD2. J lost 3 bases, V lost 5 bases, and 6 bases had no gene match. CDR1 and CDR2 from the germline V gene are MNHEY and SMNVEV (reference sequence). This CDR3 is built from 14 residues. As DNA, the CDR3 is TGTGCCAGCAGTAAGACTAGCGAAAGCTACGAGCAGTACTTC. Translated: CASSKTSESYEQYF.

This clonotype was seen only a few times. The rearrangement links TRBV7-2 to TRBJ2-5, with D unclear. This CDR3 has 16 residues. V lost 1 base, J lost 0 bases, and 12 bases lay in between. In germline, CDR1 is SGHTA, CDR2 FQGNSA. CDR3 amino acids: CASSLVRGVYQETQYF. The CDR3 nucleotides read TGTGCCAGCAGCTTAGTCCGCGGCGTGTACCAAGAGACCCAGTACTTC.

CDR3 amino acids: CASGFRRGNQPQHF. Here the CDR3 DNA reads TGTGCCAGCGGGTTCCGAAGGGGCAATCAGCCCCAGCATTTT. The chain has TRBV27 and TRBJ1-5; D is ambiguous. This CDR3 spans 14 amino acids. CDR1 is MNHEY, CDR2 SMNVEV, per germline (reference sequence). Between the trimmed V and J ends, which lost 8 bases and 2 bases, there was a span of 13 bases.

This clonotype has more than one count but fewer than ten. The genes are TRBV6-2 or TRBV6-3 and TRBJ1-2; 8 bases agree with TRBD1. Germline V lookup: CDR1 MNHEY, CDR2 SVGEGT. The CDR3 loop spans 16 amino acids. The V and J ends lost 5 bases and 3 bases, in that order; junction bases with no gene match: 11. This CDR3 reads CASSRQGTLPHYGYTF. The CDR3 nucleotides are TGTGCCAGCAGTCGACAGGGGACCTTACCTCACTATGGCTACACCTTC.

This clonotype was detected only a few times. The J gene is TRBJ2-4, the V gene TRBV19; D is undetermined. With 3 bases removed from V and 0 bases from J, the gap between germline ends came to 18 bases. Germline CDR1 is LNHDA and CDR2 is SQIVND (reference sequence). This CDR3 spans 18 amino acids. The CDR3 loop is CASSMESGIILAKNIQYF. CDR3 nucleotide sequence: TGTGCCAGTAGTATGGAATCTGGTATAATTTTAGCCAAAAACATTCAGTACTTC.

This clonotype was found once. The chain combines TRBV7-9 with TRBJ1-1; D possibly corresponds to TRBD1 (6 bases). V was pared by 6 bases and J by 8 bases, with 13 bases between. Germline loops: CDR1 SEHNR, CDR2 FQNEAQ (reference sequence). The CDR3 is 12 residues long. CDR3 sequence: CASSQGSSEAFF. CDR3 coding DNA: TGTGCCAGCAGTCAGGGGTCCTCGGAAGCTTTCTTT.

The chain combines TRBV28 with TRBJ2-7, with a possible D match to TRBD1 (6 bases). CDR1 MDHEN and CDR2 SYDVKM come from the germline V gene. V lost 8 bases to trimming and J lost 0 bases, with 8 bases between them. This CDR3 comprises 12 residues. CDR3 sequence reads: CASGQFSYEQYF. The DNA of the CDR3 is TGTGCCAGCGGACAGTTCTCCTACGAGCAGTACTTC.

J is TRBJ2-4 and V is TRBV9; 10 nucleotides agree with TRBD1. Trimming removed 9 bases from V and 2 bases from J; junction bases left unmatched: 14. The CDR3 is 17 residues long. Germline V lookup: CDR1 SGDLS, CDR2 YYNGEE. The CDR3 is CATSDRGGFFTKNIQYF. Here the CDR3 DNA reads TGTGCCACCTCGGACAGGGGGGGGTTTTTTACCAAAAACATTCAGTACTTC.

This chain joins TRBV7-2 and TRBJ2-2; 16 bases align to TRBD2. This CDR3 comprises 19 residues. With 1 base clipped from V and 6 bases from J, the junction kept 8 bases outside the gene matches. Per germline, CDR1 SGHTA and CDR2 FQGNSA. The CDR3 spells CASSLGGLAGGRFAGELFF. CDR3 sequence (DNA): TGTGCCAGCAGCTTAGGGGGACTAGCGGGGGGGCGATTTGCCGGGGAGCTGTTTTTT.

The rearrangement joins TRBV28 to TRBJ2-5; no firm D call. The germline V and J ends were trimmed by 2 bases and 5 bases, with 9 bases remaining between them. CDR1 and CDR2 (germline): MDHEN, SYDVKM. The CDR3 consists of 13 residues. The CDR3 DNA reads as TGTGCCAGCAGTTTACTGGTGACGGAGACCCAGTACTTC. Its translation is CASSLLVTETQYF.

This clonotype turned up a few times. This rearrangement joins TRBV24-1 to TRBJ2-7, with D perhaps TRBD2 (6 bases). V gave up 5 bases and J gave up 5 bases, with 15 bases separating them. CDR3 length: 14 residues. The V gene's germline CDR1 is KGHDR and CDR2 SFDVKD. The chain's CDR3 is CATSGSGALDEQYF. CDR3 DNA sequence: TGTGCCACCAGTGGCTCGGGAGCCCTTGACGAGCAGTACTTC.

CDR3 in DNA: TGTGCCTGTAAGGTAGACTATGGCTACACCTTC. It codes for CACKVDYGYTF. The chain carries TRBV2 and TRBJ1-2; D is unresolved. The CDR3 covers 11 residues. Germline V gene lookup returns CDR1 SNHLY and CDR2 FYNNEI. Trimming stripped 11 bases from V and 3 bases from J, with 10 bases between.

The rearrangement joins TRBV20-1 to TRBJ1-5; 8 bases are shared with TRBD1. With V trimmed by 0 bases and J by 2 bases, 15 bases remained unmatched. This CDR3 is built from 19 residues. Germline V CDR1 and CDR2: DFQATT, SNEGSKA (reference sequence). The DNA of the CDR3 is TGCAGTGCTAGAGATCTCAGGACAGGGAGAACCGTAGGCAATCAGCCCCAGCATTTT. It yields the protein CSARDLRTGRTVGNQPQHF.

The chain carries TRBV28 and TRBJ1-5; D perhaps matches TRBD1 (5 bases). With 3 bases removed from V and 7 bases from J, the gap between germline ends came to 13 bases. Germline loops: CDR1 MDHEN, CDR2 SYDVKM. The CDR3 extends over 14 amino acids. CDR3 region: CASSLTPGRQPQHF. In DNA, the CDR3 is TGTGCCAGCAGTTTGACACCAGGGCGCCAGCCCCAGCATTTT.

This chain uses TRBV4-2 with TRBJ2-5; D perhaps matches TRBD2 (5 bases). The CDR3 is 13 residues long. In germline, CDR1 is LGHNA, CDR2 YNFKEQ. The germline V and J ends were trimmed by 3 bases and 0 bases, with 5 bases remaining between them. CDR3 in DNA: TGTGCCAGCAGCCAGAGGGACCAAGAGACCCAGTACTTC. Translation: CASSQRDQETQYF.

The rearrangement uses TRBV4-2 and TRBJ2-1, with TRBD2 matching over 9 bases. The end of the DNA fits TRBJ2-7 better, so the J call may be wrong. Per the germline V gene, CDR1 is LGHNA and CDR2 is YNFKEQ. This CDR3 spans 15 amino acids. CDR3 sequence: CASSQEKRGVNEQYF. The DNA of the CDR3 is TGTGCCAGCAGCCAGGAGAAGCGGGGGGTTAATGAGCAGTACTTC.